This T cell receptor (beta chain) was recovered during a study of T cell repertoires in cytomegalovirus infection. For the study at large: The public TCR beta signatures pointed to both CMV infection and matching HLA type.

Trimming at V came to 0 bases and at J to 6 bases, leaving 4 bases not matched to a gene. CDR1 is WNHNN and CDR2 is SYGVQD in the germline V gene (reference sequence). The CDR3 has 16 residues. From the reads, TCRdb called clonotypes with MiXCR, one entry per CDR3 protein. The sample consists of more than 400,000 distinct CDR3 sequences, more than 20% of them appearing once. General observations from the study: Dominating the ex vivo response were HLA-C-restricted CMV-specific TCR beta clonotypes.

Note on this clonotype: Its matching antigen is unknown.

The TCR comes from a human donor in good health (CMV status not recorded). Some clones in this sample may be carry-over from other donors' samples. V and J are TRBV10-1 and TRBJ2-1, with 11 bases aligning to TRBD2. The sample consisted of PBMCs. CDR3 region: CASSESGTSGSNEQFF. CDR3 sequence (DNA): TGCGCCAGCAGTGAGTCCGGGACTAGCGGTAGCAATGAGCAGTTCTTC.